This entry concerns a single T cell receptor (beta chain). The antigen is unknown. Given a much more abundant clone one base away, this may be a read error. The CDR3 spans 17 residues. The germline CDR1 and CDR2 sequences are LGHNA and YSLEER. Blood genomic DNA input for TRB amplification was about 220-500 ng. The data belong to a study of T and B cells in COVID-19 patients. Overall study results and limits: Few blood samples existed from mildly ill patients during symptoms or early in severe cases. At recovery TRB diversity and richness exceeded healthy donors, after highly clonal active COVID-19 repertoires.

Multiplex PCR with BIOMED2 TRB-A/B primer pools amplified TRB rearrangements. TCRdb re-analysed the multiplex PCR reads in MiXCR, keeping a single row per CDR3 protein. The sample has about 720 distinct CDR3 sequences, 22% seen once. Sequencing input: blood. This sequence joins TRBV4-3 and TRBJ1-3; the D is unclear. The TCR comes from a human donor with active COVID-19. CDR3 nucleotide sequence: TGCGCCAGCAGCCAAGAGTTGGACTCCGGCGGTCGAAACACCTTATATTTT. Its translation: CASSQELDSGGRNTLYF.